This TCR beta chain was documented in a study of T cells in Graves' hyperthyroidism and ophthalmopathy. Findings and caveats of the study: The model's output predicted ophthalmopathy at a median of approximately 6.5 months prior to onset. Blood samples included most of the expanded thyroid clonotypes exceeding 0.001. Ophthalmopathy was told apart from stable hyperthyroidism by a 13 V-J model.

There are many counts of this clonotype. Its antigen remains unknown. PBMCs were sourced from approximately 10 ml fresh peripheral blood. TCR beta CDR3 regions were amplified from RNA transcripts. An initial round of RT-PCR targeting the TCR CDR3 relied on the HTBI primer set. TCRdb ran MiXCR on the multiplex PCR reads and lists one entry per CDR3 protein. This sample yields fewer than 800,000 distinct CDR3 sequences, of which around 15% are seen a single time; about 8.4% belongs to the top ten. The TCR comes from a man between 18 and 35 years old with Graves' hyperthyroidism. Source material: blood.

CDR3 protein: CASSLGFPGRDQETQYF. CDR3 sequence (DNA): TGTGCCAGCAGCTTAGGATTTCCGGGACGCGATCAAGAGACCCAGTACTTC. The chain is built from TRBV11-3 and TRBJ2-5; D may correspond to TRBD1 or TRBD2 (5 bases each). The V and J ends lost 1 base and 2 bases respectively, with 17 bases between them. The germline V gene has CDR1 SGHNT and CDR2 YENEEA. The CDR3 sequence is 17 residues long.